The clone carrying this T cell receptor (beta chain) appeared many times. As yet, its antigen is unknown. Per germline, CDR1 DFQATT and CDR2 SNEGSKA (reference sequence). Trimming pared 5 bases from V and 5 bases from J, leaving 15 bases between. There are 13 residues in the CDR3. Stable Graves' hyperthyroidism meant no ophthalmopathy progression within 18 months. The study enrolled patients aged 18 to 65 with newly diagnosed hyperthyroidism of under 2 months' duration. This specimen belongs to a study of T cells in Graves' hyperthyroidism and ophthalmopathy. Findings and limits, study-wide: For ophthalmopathy, model prediction preceded onset by a median about six months.

RNA transcripts served as the template for amplifying TCR beta CDR3 regions. Primed by the HTBI set, a first-round RT-PCR was run on the TCR CDR3. TCRdb used MiXCR to reprocess the multiplex PCR reads, holding one entry per CDR3 protein. Seen here are hundreds of thousands of distinct CDR3 sequences, approximately 40% observed once, and the top ten hold 8% to 9%. This TCR was recovered from a young man with Graves' hyperthyroidism. V gene TRBV20-1 combines with J gene TRBJ2-5; D is unclear. Source material: blood. The CDR3 region is CSAPETSRETQYF. DNA of the CDR3: TGCAGTGCTCCAGAGACGAGTCGGGAGACCCAGTACTTC.